This T cell receptor beta chain was retrieved from a study of shared clonotypes between healthy human individuals. CD8 cells classed as naive were CD45RO-negative and positively selected for CCR7, excluding terminally differentiated effector memory CD45RA+ cells. The healthy adult donors were HIV-negative and reported no recent acute infections or vaccinations. Execution of the assay was at deep level. Genomic DNA of each subset was evenly split across several immunoSEQ plates. The protocol was immunoSEQ multiplex PCR, while the TCRdb copy is restricted to in-frame clones and leaves out a portion. The sample lists fewer than 1 million clones; 90% to 98% were seen once. CDR3 length equals 15 residues. Looked up from germline, CDR1 is MNHEY and CDR2 is SVGAGI. With V trimmed by 4 bases and J by 1 base, 3 bases remained unmatched.

The rearrangement joins TRBV6-5 to TRBJ1-4; 7 bases are a match to TRBD1. Sample: naive CD8+ T cells sorted from blood. The TCR originated in a man aged 30 to 45 in good health. Here the CDR3 DNA reads TGTGCCAGCAGTTCCCAGGGGGGAACTAATGAAAAACTGTTTTTT. It specifies CASSSQGGTNEKLFF.